This note documents a single T cell receptor (beta chain) sequence. Its specificity is unknown. Among ophthalmopathy patients, the Clinical Activity Score reached at least 3, the NOSPECS grade reached at least 4, and duration remained under 3 months. Researchers took RNA transcripts and amplified the TCR beta CDR3 regions from them. Primed by the HTBI set, a first-round RT-PCR was run on the TCR CDR3. MiXCR, applied by TCRdb to the multiplex PCR reads, yields one record per CDR3 protein. The sample contains fewer than 750,000 distinct CDR3 sequences, around 15% of which appear only once. This specimen belongs to a study of T cells in Graves' hyperthyroidism and ophthalmopathy. Findings and limits, study-wide: Patients with ophthalmopathy were separated from those with stable hyperthyroidism by a 13 V-J model.

This TCR derives from a woman aged 50 to 60 with Graves' ophthalmopathy. What was sequenced was blood.

This CDR3 is CASGTGGSRQETQYF. Here the CDR3 DNA reads TGTGCCAGCGGGACAGGGGGCTCGAGACAAGAGACCCAGTACTTC. The genes are TRBV7-2 and TRBJ2-5; TRBD1 matches 12 bases. The CDR3 contains 15 residues. Germline CDR1 reads SGHTA; CDR2 reads FQGNSA. The V segment lost 8 bases and the J segment 2 bases; nucleotides outside the gene matches: 6. Full variable domain (rest looked up from reference TRBV7-2 and TRBJ2-5): GAGVSQSPSNKVTEKGKDVELRCDPISGHTALYWYRQSLGQGLEFLIYFQGNSAPDKSGLPSDRFSAERTGGSVSTLTIQRTQQEDSAVYLCASGTGGSRQETQYFGPGTRLLVL.